These 20 T cell receptor beta chains were all obtained from the same sample, sequenced in a study of blood T cells in healthy people across ages (dated by TCRdb to between 2014 and 2016). The protocol used for the library was 5' RACE. The instrument was an Illumina HiSeq 2500. The second PCR ran for about 7 to 11 cycles and used a J-beta primer mix along with a sample-barcoded 5' primer. Using fastp trimming at Q25 and MiXCR clonotype assembly, TCRdb reanalyzed the public sequencing data and kept in-frame beta chains. Rows are combined by CDR3 protein, so each entry shows the most common genes and DNA. The sample table shows about 1 million distinct CDR3 sequences, and around 45% are seen once. The top ten constitute under 20% of the sample. Material: blood. These receptor sequences come from a woman aged 55-75 years in good health.

This chain uses TRBV6-5 with TRBJ1-6; 12 nucleotides agree with TRBD1. Trimming cost V 5 bases and J 8 bases; bases outside gene matches: 4. The CDR3 contains 15 residues. CDR1 MNHEY and CDR2 SVGAGI come from the germline V gene. The DNA of the CDR3 is TGTGCCAGCAGTCGGGACAGGGGGCGTGATTCACCCCTCCACTTT. This translates into CASSRDRGRDSPLHF.

The rearrangement links TRBV12-3 or TRBV12-4 to TRBJ2-5, with D perhaps TRBD2 (5 bases). Trimming pared 7 bases from V and 11 bases from J, leaving 26 bases between. The CDR3 extends over 15 amino acids. CDR3 in amino acids: CASTLGETRNNEQYF. The CDR3 DNA reads TGTGCCAGCACCCTCGGGGAGACAAGGAACAATGAGCAGTACTTC.

As concerns this clonotype: This sequence may be a read error, since a much larger clone differs from it by one base. V is TRBV29-1 and J is TRBJ1-2, with 9 bases identical to TRBD1. This CDR3 spans 14 amino acids. The germline V gene has CDR1 SQVTM and CDR2 ANQGSEA. The DNA of the CDR3 is TGCAGCGCGGACCGGACAGGGGATAACTATTGCTACACCTTC. This gives the protein CSADRTGDNYCYTF.

This chain connects TRBV19 to TRBJ2-5, with a possible D match to TRBD1 (6 bases). The end of the DNA fits TRBJ2-7 better, so the J call may be wrong. Germline lookup yields CDR1 LNHDA and CDR2 SQIVND (reference sequence). CDR3 length equals 14 residues. The chain's CDR3 is CASSNQDRYYEQYF. CDR3 DNA: TGTGCCAGTAGTAATCAGGACAGATACTACGAGCAGTACTTC.

To note about this clonotype: Germline and junction disagree at one end, which may indicate a read error. V usage is TRBV27 and J usage is TRBJ2-5; 10 bases fit TRBD2. The CDR3 has 15 residues. Looked up from germline, CDR1 is MNHEY and CDR2 is SMNVEV (reference sequence). The chain's CDR3 is CASSPSGRFQESQYF. The CDR3 nucleotides read TGTGCCAGCAGTCCTAGCGGGAGATTCCAAGAGTCCCAGTACTTC.

The V and J genes are TRBV20-1 and TRBJ1-5, with D tentatively TRBD1 (6 bases). V was cut by 6 bases and J by 0 bases, with 18 bases left in between. CDR3 length equals 16 residues. Germline V gives CDR1 DFQATT, CDR2 SNEGSKA (reference sequence). The CDR3 nucleotides read TGCAGTGCCCCCTCTCCGGGGGCAATTAGCAATCAGCCCCAGCATTTT. Translating it yields CSAPSPGAISNQPQHF.

In this sample, this clonotype turned up once. V and J are TRBV12-3 or TRBV12-4 and TRBJ1-5; D remains unclear. This CDR3 has 15 amino acids. V lost 6 bases to trimming and J lost 0 bases, with 12 bases between them. This chain's CDR3 is CASRPTGYSNQPQHF. CDR3 sequence (DNA): TGTGCCAGCAGGCCGACGGGGTATAGCAATCAGCCCCAGCATTTT.

This clonotype turned up a few times. This rearrangement joins TRBV4-2 to TRBJ2-5; 12 bases are shared with TRBD2. CDR1 and CDR2 (germline): LGHNA, YNFKEQ. The J segment lost 3 bases and the V segment lost 0 bases, leaving 8 bases of the junction unmatched. CDR3 length: 18 residues. The CDR3 DNA is TGTGCCAGCAGCCAAGAGGGGCTAGCGGGAGGGGGAAAAGAGACCCAGTACTTC. The encoded protein is CASSQEGLAGGGKETQYF.

The chain combines TRBV3-1 with TRBJ2-3; maybe TRBD2 (6 bases). Trimming took 1 base from V and 13 from J, leaving 18 bases between them. Per germline, CDR1 LGHDT and CDR2 YNNKEL (reference sequence). The CDR3 extends over 14 amino acids. The CDR3 protein is CASSQGRAGGHKYF. The CDR3 nucleotides read TGTGCCAGCAGCCAAGGCAGAGCGGGTGGCCATAAGTATTTT.

The sample holds a few counts of this clonotype. The rearrangement uses TRBV4-1 and TRBJ2-5; 7 bases fit TRBD2. The CDR3 contains 16 residues. V was clipped by 1 base and J by 5 bases; unmatched bases: 10. Germline V gene lookup returns CDR1 MGHRA and CDR2 YSYEKL. The CDR3 DNA sequence: TGCGCCAGCAGCCAAGTGGGCGGGAGTCTTTTGGAGACCCAGTACTTC. It encodes CASSQVGGSLLETQYF.

The genes are TRBV6-5 and TRBJ2-1; the D gene is possibly TRBD1 (6 bases). CDR1 is MNHEY and CDR2 is SVGAGI in the germline V gene. The CDR3 consists of 15 residues. V was trimmed by 4 bases and J by 3 bases, leaving 13 bases between them. The CDR3 region is CASSFTGWDYNEQFF. The CDR3 region has the DNA TGTGCCAGCAGTTTCACAGGGTGGGACTACAATGAGCAGTTCTTC.

This clonotype was seen a handful of times. The gene calls are TRBV14 and TRBJ2-7; TRBD1 agrees at 8 bases. J gave up 4 bases and V 5 bases, and 7 bases lay outside the gene matches. Germline values: CDR1 SGHDN, CDR2 FVKESK. There are 14 residues in the CDR3. The CDR3 loop reads CASSTQDRVYEQYF. The CDR3 bases are TGTGCCAGCAGCACCCAGGACAGGGTGTACGAGCAGTACTTC.

The rearrangement uses TRBV10-3 and TRBJ2-5; no firm D call. The germline gives CDR1 ENHRY, CDR2 SYGVKD. Trimming stripped 4 bases from V and 0 bases from J, with 6 bases between. This CDR3 is 13 amino acids long. The CDR3 nucleotides are TGTGCCATCAGTGGAGGCTACCAAGAGACCCAGTACTTC. Its translation: CAISGGYQETQYF.

The chain combines TRBV9 with TRBJ2-7, with TRBD1 as a possible D gene (6 bases). Per germline, CDR1 SGDLS and CDR2 YYNGEE. This CDR3 spans 16 amino acids. The V end lost 0 bases, the J end lost 6 bases, and 19 bases lay between the germline ends. The CDR3 is CASSVDHRASGSEQYF. In DNA form, the CDR3 reads TGTGCCAGCAGCGTAGATCACAGGGCCTCGGGGAGCGAGCAGTACTTC.

This clonotype was found a few times. The chain carries TRBV27 and TRBJ2-1; a possible D gene is TRBD2 (5 bases). CDR1 MNHEY and CDR2 SMNVEV come from the germline V gene (reference sequence). The CDR3 runs 13 residues. Trimming cost V 5 bases and J 8 bases, with 13 bases left between them. CDR3 DNA sequence: TGTGCCAGCAGTCTAGCTGTTGCGGATGAGCAGTTCTTC. Translated, it gives CASSLAVADEQFF.

This chain joins TRBV29-1 and TRBJ2-7; possibly TRBD2 for D (7 bases). Trimming took 2 bases from V and 0 from J, leaving 14 bases between them. Germline CDR1 and CDR2: SQVTM and ANQGSEA. The CDR3 has 15 amino acids. In DNA, the CDR3 is TGCAGCGTTGAATGCCGGGAGGACAGCTCCTACGAGCAGTACTTC. It codes for CSVECREDSSYEQYF.

This clonotype was seen only a few times. The chain couples TRBV29-1 to TRBJ1-2, with TRBD1 as a possible D gene (5 bases). The germline V gene has CDR1 SQVTM and CDR2 ANQGSEA. This CDR3 is built from 13 residues. V shed 1 base and J shed 8 bases, with 14 bases lying between them. CDR3 sequence reads: CSVEVQGVGGYTF. The CDR3 DNA reads as TGCAGCGTTGAAGTTCAAGGGGTGGGGGGCTACACCTTC.

This chain uses TRBV2 with TRBJ1-2; 7 bases agree with TRBD1. Germline loops: CDR1 SNHLY, CDR2 FYNNEI. The J segment lost 8 bases and the V segment lost 2 bases, leaving 8 bases of the junction unmatched. This CDR3 spans 14 amino acids. CDR3 loop: CASSERTGISGYTF. In DNA, the CDR3 is TGTGCCAGCAGTGAACGGACAGGCATCTCCGGCTACACCTTC.

The chain uses TRBV6-7 and TRBJ2-4; D unclear. The last part of the DNA fits TRBJ2-7 better; the J call may be wrong. TRBV6-7 is flagged as an ORF with uncertain function. This CDR3 contains 16 residues. The CDR3 DNA sequence: TGTGCCAGCAGTTACCCGGGCCTAACCATCGGGTACGAGCAGTACTTC. Its translation is CASSYPGLTIGYEQYF.

The chain couples TRBV28 to TRBJ2-2, with 13 bases that match TRBD2. Germline CDR1 reads MDHEN; CDR2 reads SYDVKM. V lost 5 bases, J lost 7 bases, and 10 bases stayed unmatched. The CDR3 totals 17 residues. CDR3 sequence (DNA): TGTGCCAGCAGTACCACTAGCGGGAGGGCCGGATACGGGGAGCTGTTTTTT. This sequence encodes CASSTTSGRAGYGELFF.